This TCR beta chain was sequenced during a study of chronic HIV infection and antiretroviral therapy (dated by TCRdb to the mid-2010s). Library construction relied on 5' RACE. Sequencing used an Illumina MiSeq. TCRdb took the public reads, trimmed them with fastp at Q25, ran MiXCR for clone calling and kept in-frame beta chains. One record per CDR3 amino acid sequence lists the most common genes and DNA. Across this sample there are about 31,000 distinct CDR3 sequences, with more than 7.5% seen only once. About 2.5% of the sample is taken by the ten largest. Germline trimming: 5 bases from V, 6 bases from J; junction bases outside gene matches: 11. The CDR3 contains 14 residues, cysteine and phenylalanine counted. The entry retains the CDR3 DNA only, 42 bases that are in frame from base 1. CDR1 DFQATT and CDR2 SNEGSKA were looked up in the germline V gene (reference sequence). The table lists this clonotype with many counts. Its antigen remains unidentified. No base quality information exists; no much larger clone differs at one position.

The receptor was derived from an adult who had HIV and had not received antiretroviral therapy, or was an uninfected healthy control (not recorded which). Sample: peripheral blood. The chain joins TRBV20-1 to TRBJ2-7; a stretch of 9 junction bases matches TRBD1. In nucleotides, the sequence is TGCAGTGCTCGACTTGGGACAGGGCAGGGCGAGCAGTACTTC. Translated, this is CSARLGTGQGEQYF.